Described below is a single TCR beta chain sequence and its context. Likely a read error: the CDR3 ends without its conserved phenylalanine or tryptophan. The DNA is omitted, as the CDR3 cannot be located on it reliably, and the CDR3 follows TCRdb's listing. The data derive from a study of T-cell memory formation after mild COVID-19. TCRdb ran MiXCR on the 5' RACE reads and lists one entry per CDR3 protein. This sample has 110,000 or so distinct CDR3 sequences, with roughly 19% found just once. Looked up from germline, CDR1 is SGHDN and CDR2 is FVKESK. With termini counted, the CDR3 has 11 amino acids.

The sequenced sample consisted of PBMCs or a T cell subset sorted from them (not recorded which). This chain connects TRBV14 to TRBJ1-1; TRBD1, the table's D call, was not compared with the DNA. The clonotype originates from a man aged 18-30 years who had mild COVID-19 (a few samples of this study predate the infection). Cell type and time point are not known. The CDR3 sequence: CASSQDIGPLG.